The present T cell receptor (beta chain) was sequenced within a study of blood T cell repertoires in COVID-19. The wider study: Donors in the United States, Italy and Spain gave samples during acute or convalescent COVID-19.

The repertoire was sequenced with immunoSEQ multiplex PCR; TCRdb's copy has only in-frame clones and lacks some. The sample lists approximately 500,000 clones, around 90% seen once, with 7.8% in the top ten. The CDR3 has 15 residues. Looked up from germline, CDR1 is KGHSH and CDR2 is LQKENI. Unmatched junction bases numbered 1, after V lost 2 bases and J lost 0 bases. This TCR came from a woman between 50 and 59 years old with COVID-19, enrolled during active disease. The V call is TRBV18, the J call TRBJ1-3, with 7 bases aligning to TRBD1. Sequences were obtained from peripheral blood. The CDR3 here is CASSPGQVSGNTIYF. CDR3 coding DNA: TGTGCCAGCTCACCAGGACAGGTCTCTGGAAACACCATATATTTT.